Sequencing of this T cell receptor (beta chain) was carried out in a study of CD8+ T cells in alopecia areata. Study details: Using the percentage of affected scalp area, treated patients' severity was scored.

General study findings and limits: With tofacitinib ongoing, many expanded lesional clones persisted in both scalp and blood. Links between baseline CD8+ expansion and response need larger treated cohorts.

Documented treatment: oral pan-JAK inhibitor, 5-10 mg twice daily. Sorted populations comprised CD4+ and CD8+ T cells obtained from PBMCs. RNA was isolated and reverse transcribed to cDNA, the sequencing template. Sequencing was performed with immunoSEQ multiplex PCR; in TCRdb, only in-frame clones are kept and a portion is missing. The sample contains 80,000 or so clones, 60% to 70% of which appear only once. Germline values: CDR1 GTSNPN, CDR2 SVGIG (reference sequence). This CDR3 spans 15 amino acids. The V and J ends lost 1 base and 5 bases, in that order; junction bases with no gene match: 8. In the case of this clone: Its antigen remains unidentified.

This chain uses TRBV30 with TRBJ2-1, with 7 positions matching TRBD1. The clonotype was recovered from a human donor with alopecia areata. The sequencing used CD8+ T cells sorted from blood, collected at week 24, from a patient treated with tofacitinib. CDR3 sequence: CAWSGTGTVHNEQFF. The CDR3 coding sequence is TGTGCCTGGAGTGGAACCGGGACAGTTCACAATGAGCAGTTCTTC. Complete variable domain (other parts from reference TRBV30 and TRBJ2-1): SQTIHQWPATLVQPVGSPLSLECTVEGTSNPNLYWYRQAAGRGLQLLFYSVGIGQISSEVPQNLSASRPQDRQFILSSKKLLLSDSGFYLCAWSGTGTVHNEQFFGPGTRLTVL.